Included here is one TCR beta chain sequence, with context. This sample was included in a study of T cell changes during pregnancy in multiple sclerosis. The protocol was immunoSEQ multiplex PCR, while the TCRdb copy is restricted to in-frame clones and leaves out a portion. The table lists fewer than 75,000 clones, approximately 90% of them singletons, with 3% to 4% in the top ten. Germline CDR1 reads LGHNA; CDR2 reads YSLEER. This CDR3 is 18 amino acids long. V shed 1 base and J 8 bases; nucleotides not matched to a gene: 12. The source is a female donor in good health, enrolled as a control in a pregnancy study. This chain uses TRBV4-3 with TRBJ2-1; 12 bases align to TRBD2. The starting material was peripheral blood, obtained after pregnancy. DNA for the CDR3: TGCGCCAGCAGCCAAGCAAGGCTAGCGGGGGGGGATTTCCATGAGCAGTTCTTC. It encodes CASSQARLAGGDFHEQFF.